The source of this T cell receptor beta chain is a study of blood T cell repertoires in COVID-19. Study context: The samples span acute and convalescent COVID-19 from the United States, Italy and Spain.

Only in-frame clones appear in the TCRdb table, and some are missing; sequencing was by immunoSEQ multiplex PCR. This sample has about 270,000 clones, with about 84% found just once. The CDR3 length is 14 residues. J gave up 4 bases and V 4 bases, and 4 bases lay outside the gene matches. Per germline, CDR1 SGHTS and CDR2 YDEGEE. V is TRBV5-8 and J is TRBJ1-2; 10 bases line up with TRBD1. The receptor was isolated from an elderly woman with COVID-19, enrolled during active disease. The sample was peripheral blood. The CDR3 region has the DNA TGTGCCAGCAGCCGGGACAGGGGATTCTATGGCTACACCTTC. Translating it yields CASSRDRGFYGYTF.